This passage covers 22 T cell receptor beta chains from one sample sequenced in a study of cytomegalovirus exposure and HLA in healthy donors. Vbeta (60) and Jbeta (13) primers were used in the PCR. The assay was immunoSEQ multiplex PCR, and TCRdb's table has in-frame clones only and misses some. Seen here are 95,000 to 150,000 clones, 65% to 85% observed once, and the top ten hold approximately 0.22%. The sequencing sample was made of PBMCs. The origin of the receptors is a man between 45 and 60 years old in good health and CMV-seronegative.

Here the CDR3 DNA reads TGCAGCTACTCGCCGGGACTTTCCTACGAGCAGTACTTC. Protein product: CSYSPGLSYEQYF. V and J are TRBV29-1 and TRBJ2-7; D perhaps matches TRBD2 (6 bases). The ends were cut back, 8 bases at V and 1 base at J, with 15 bases in the middle. Germline loops: CDR1 SQVTM, CDR2 ANQGSEA. The CDR3 sequence is 13 residues long.

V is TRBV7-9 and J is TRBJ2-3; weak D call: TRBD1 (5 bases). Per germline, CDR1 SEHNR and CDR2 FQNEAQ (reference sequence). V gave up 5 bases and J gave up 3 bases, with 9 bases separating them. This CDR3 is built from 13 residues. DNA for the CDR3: TGTGCCAGCAGCCGCACAGGTACAGATACGCAGTATTTT. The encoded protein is CASSRTGTDTQYF. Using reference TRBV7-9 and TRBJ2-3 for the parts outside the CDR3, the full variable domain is DTGVSQNPRHKITKRGQNVTFRCDPISEHNRLYWYRQTLGQGPEFLTYFQNEAQLEKSRLLSDRFSAERPKGSFSTLEIQRTEQGDSAMYLCASSRTGTDTQYFGPGTRLTVL.

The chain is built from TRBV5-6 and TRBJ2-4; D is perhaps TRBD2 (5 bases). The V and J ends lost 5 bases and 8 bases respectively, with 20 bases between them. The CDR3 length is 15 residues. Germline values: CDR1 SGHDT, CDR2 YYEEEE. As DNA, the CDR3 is TGTGCCAGCAGTTTCAACGGACTGGGTGCGGACATTCAGTACTTC. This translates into CASSFNGLGADIQYF.

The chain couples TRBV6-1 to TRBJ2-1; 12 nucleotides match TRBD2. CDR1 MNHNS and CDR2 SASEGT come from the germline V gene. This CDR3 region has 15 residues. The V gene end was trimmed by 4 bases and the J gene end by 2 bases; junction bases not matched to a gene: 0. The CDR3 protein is CASSGLAGAYNEQFF. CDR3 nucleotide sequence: TGTGCCAGCAGTGGACTAGCGGGGGCCTACAATGAGCAGTTCTTC.

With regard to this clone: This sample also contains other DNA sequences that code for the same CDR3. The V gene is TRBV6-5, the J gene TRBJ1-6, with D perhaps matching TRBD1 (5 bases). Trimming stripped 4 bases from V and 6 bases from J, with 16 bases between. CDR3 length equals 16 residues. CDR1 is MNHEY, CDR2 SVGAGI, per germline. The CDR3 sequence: CASSFLGVRGNSPLHF. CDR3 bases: TGTGCCAGCAGTTTCTTAGGGGTAAGGGGTAATTCACCCCTCCACTTT.

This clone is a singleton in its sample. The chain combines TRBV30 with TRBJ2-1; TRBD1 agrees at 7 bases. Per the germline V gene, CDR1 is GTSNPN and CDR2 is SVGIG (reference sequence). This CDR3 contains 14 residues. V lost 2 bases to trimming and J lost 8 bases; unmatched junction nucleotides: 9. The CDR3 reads CAWSLGTVGDEQFF. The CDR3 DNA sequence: TGTGCCTGGAGTTTGGGGACAGTCGGCGATGAGCAGTTCTTC.

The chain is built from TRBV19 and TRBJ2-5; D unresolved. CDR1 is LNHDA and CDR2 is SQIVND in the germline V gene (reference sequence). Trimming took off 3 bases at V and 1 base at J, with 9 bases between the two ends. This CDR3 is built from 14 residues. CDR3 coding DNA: TGTGCCAGTAGTATTTCCGCGATCCAAGAGACCCAGTACTTC. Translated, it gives CASSISAIQETQYF.

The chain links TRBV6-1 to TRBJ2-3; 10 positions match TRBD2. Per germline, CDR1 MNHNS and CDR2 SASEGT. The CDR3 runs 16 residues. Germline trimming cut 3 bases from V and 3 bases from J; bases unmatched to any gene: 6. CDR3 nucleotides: TGTGCCAGCAGTGAGCTAGCGGGAGTGGTGACAGATACGCAGTATTTT. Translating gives CASSELAGVVTDTQYF.

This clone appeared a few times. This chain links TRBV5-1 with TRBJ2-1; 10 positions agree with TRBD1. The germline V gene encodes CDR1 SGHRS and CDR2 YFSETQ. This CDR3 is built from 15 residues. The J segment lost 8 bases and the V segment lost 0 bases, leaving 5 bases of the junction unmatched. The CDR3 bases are TGCGCCAGCAGCTTGGATGGGACAGGGGTGGATGAGCAGTTCTTC. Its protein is CASSLDGTGVDEQFF.

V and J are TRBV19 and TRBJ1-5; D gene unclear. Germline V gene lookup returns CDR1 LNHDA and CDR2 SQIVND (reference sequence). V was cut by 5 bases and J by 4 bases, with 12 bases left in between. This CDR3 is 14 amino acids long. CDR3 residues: CASSSGSDNQPQHF. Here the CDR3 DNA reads TGTGCCAGTAGTTCCGGGTCCGATAATCAGCCCCAGCATTTT.

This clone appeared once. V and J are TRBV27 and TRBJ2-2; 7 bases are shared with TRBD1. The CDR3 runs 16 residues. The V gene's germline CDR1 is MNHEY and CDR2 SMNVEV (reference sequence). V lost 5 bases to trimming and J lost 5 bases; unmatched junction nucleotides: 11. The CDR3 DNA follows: TGTGCCAGCAGTGCTCCTAGGGGGCGCGGGACCGGGGAGCTGTTTTTT. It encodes CASSAPRGRGTGELFF.

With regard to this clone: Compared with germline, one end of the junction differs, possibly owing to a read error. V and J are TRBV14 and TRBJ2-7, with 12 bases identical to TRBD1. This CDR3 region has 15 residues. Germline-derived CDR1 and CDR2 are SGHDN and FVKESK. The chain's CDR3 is CAGSPGTGGLYEQYF. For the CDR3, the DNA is TGTGCCGGCAGCCCAGGGACAGGGGGCCTTTACGAGCAGTACTTC.

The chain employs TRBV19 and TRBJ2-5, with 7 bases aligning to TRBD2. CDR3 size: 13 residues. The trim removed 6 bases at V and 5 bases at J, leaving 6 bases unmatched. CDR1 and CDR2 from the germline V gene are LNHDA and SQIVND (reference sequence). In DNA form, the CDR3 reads TGTGCCAGTAGGACGGGAGGTTCGGAGACCCAGTACTTC. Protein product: CASRTGGSETQYF.

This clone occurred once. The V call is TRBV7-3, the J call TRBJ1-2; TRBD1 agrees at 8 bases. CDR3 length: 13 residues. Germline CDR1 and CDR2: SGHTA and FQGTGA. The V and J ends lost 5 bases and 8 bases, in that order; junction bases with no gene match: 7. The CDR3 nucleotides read TGTGCCAGCAGCCCAAGACAGGGGTGGGGCTACACCTTC. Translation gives CASSPRQGWGYTF. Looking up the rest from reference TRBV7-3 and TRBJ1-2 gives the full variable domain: GAGVSQTPSNKVTEKGKYVELRCDPISGHTALYWYRQSLGQGPEFLIYFQGTGAADDSGLPNDRFFAVRPEGSVSTLKIQRTERGDSAVYLCASSPRQGWGYTFGSGTRLTVV.

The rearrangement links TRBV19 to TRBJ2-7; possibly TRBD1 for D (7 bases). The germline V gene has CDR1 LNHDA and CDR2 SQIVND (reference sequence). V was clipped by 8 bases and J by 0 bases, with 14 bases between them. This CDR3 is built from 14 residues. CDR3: CASRGTANSYEQYF. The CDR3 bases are TGTGCCAGTCGCGGGACAGCGAACTCCTACGAGCAGTACTTC.

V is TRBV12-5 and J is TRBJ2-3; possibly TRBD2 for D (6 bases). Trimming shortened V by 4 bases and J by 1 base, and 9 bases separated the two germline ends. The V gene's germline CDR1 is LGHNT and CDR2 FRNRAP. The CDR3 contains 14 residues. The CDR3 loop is CASGSWEGTDTQYF. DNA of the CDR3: TGTGCTAGTGGTTCGTGGGAGGGCACAGATACGCAGTATTTT.

The CDR3 region has the DNA TGTGCCAGTAGTGAACAGGGGGACTCTGGAAACACCATATATTTT. Translating it yields CASSEQGDSGNTIYF. J is TRBJ1-3 and V is TRBV19, with 8 bases aligning to TRBD1. The germline V gene encodes CDR1 LNHDA and CDR2 SQIVND (reference sequence). J was trimmed by 0 bases and V by 5 bases; bases with no gene match: 3. The CDR3 loop spans 15 amino acids.

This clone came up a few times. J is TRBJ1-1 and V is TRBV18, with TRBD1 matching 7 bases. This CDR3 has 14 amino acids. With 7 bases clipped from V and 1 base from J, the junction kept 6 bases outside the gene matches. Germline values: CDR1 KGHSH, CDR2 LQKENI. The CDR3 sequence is CASCAGTANTEAFF. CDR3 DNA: TGTGCCAGCTGCGCCGGGACAGCGAACACTGAAGCTTTCTTT.

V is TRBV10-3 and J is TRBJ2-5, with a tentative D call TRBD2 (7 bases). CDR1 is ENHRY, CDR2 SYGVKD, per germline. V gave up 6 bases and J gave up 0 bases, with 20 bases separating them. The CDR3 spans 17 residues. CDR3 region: CAIRGIGGGGYQETQYF. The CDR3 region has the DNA TGTGCCATCAGAGGAATAGGAGGGGGGGGGTACCAAGAGACCCAGTACTTC.

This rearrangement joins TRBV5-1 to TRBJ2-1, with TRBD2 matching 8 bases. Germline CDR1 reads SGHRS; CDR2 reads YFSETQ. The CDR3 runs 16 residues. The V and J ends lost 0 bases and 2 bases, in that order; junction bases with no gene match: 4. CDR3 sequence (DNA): TGCGCCAGCAGCTTGGTGGCGGGAGGCCCCTACAATGAGCAGTTCTTC. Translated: CASSLVAGGPYNEQFF.

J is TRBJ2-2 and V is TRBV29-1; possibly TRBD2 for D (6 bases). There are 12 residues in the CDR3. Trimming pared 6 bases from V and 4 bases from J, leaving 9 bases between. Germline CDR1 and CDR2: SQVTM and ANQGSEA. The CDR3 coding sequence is TGCAGCGTGGCCGGGAGCACCGGGGAGCTGTTTTTT. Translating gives CSVAGSTGELFF.

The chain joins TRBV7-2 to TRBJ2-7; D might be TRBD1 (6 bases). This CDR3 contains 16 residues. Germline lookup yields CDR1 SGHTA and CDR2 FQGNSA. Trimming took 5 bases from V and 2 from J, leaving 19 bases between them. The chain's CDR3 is CASSVTGAGSPYEQYF. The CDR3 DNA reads TGTGCCAGCAGCGTGACAGGCGCGGGTTCCCCCTACGAGCAGTACTTC.